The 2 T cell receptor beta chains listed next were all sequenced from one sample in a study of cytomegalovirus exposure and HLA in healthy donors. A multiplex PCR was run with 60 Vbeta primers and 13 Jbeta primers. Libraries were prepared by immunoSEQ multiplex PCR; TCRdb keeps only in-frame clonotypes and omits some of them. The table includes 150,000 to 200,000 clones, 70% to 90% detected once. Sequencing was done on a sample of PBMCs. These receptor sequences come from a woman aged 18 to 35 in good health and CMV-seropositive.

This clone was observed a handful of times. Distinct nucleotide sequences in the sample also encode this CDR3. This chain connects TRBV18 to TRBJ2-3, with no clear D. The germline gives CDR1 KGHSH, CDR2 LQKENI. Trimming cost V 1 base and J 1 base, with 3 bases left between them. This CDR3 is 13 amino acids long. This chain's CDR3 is CASSPRGTDTQYF. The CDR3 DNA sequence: TGTGCCAGCTCACCACGAGGCACAGATACGCAGTATTTT.

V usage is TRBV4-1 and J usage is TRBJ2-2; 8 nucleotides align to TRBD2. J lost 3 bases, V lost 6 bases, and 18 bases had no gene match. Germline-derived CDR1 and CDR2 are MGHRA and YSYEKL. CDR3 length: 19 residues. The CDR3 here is CASRAPTGGVIRDTGELFF. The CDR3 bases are TGCGCCAGCAGGGCCCCGACCGGGGGGGTAATCAGGGACACCGGGGAGCTGTTTTTT.